The clone carrying this T cell receptor beta chain was picked up one time. The source of the sample is a study of shared clonotypes between healthy human individuals. In the study overall: CD4 naive cells filled three plates per donor, CD4 memory three, CD8 naive two and CD8 memory one.

Memory CD4+ cells were the fraction left after CD45RA+ naive selection. Deep was the level used in running the assay. Using immunoSEQ multiplex PCR, the repertoire was profiled, and TCRdb retains in-frame clones only, with some absent. This sample carries approximately 980,000 clones, 76% of them seen once, and the ten largest clones take approximately 1.5%. The CDR3 runs 15 residues. Deletions cut 3 bases from V and 0 bases from J, with 13 bases between. The germline gives CDR1 SGHRS, CDR2 YFSETQ. Sequenced input: memory CD4+ T cells sorted from blood. Documented subset: CD45RA-negative fraction. The rearrangement joins TRBV5-1 to TRBJ2-7; D gene unclear. The sequence derives from a man between 18 and 29 years old in good health. This chain's CDR3 is CASSSNPVASYEQYF. The CDR3 DNA reads TGCGCCAGCAGCTCGAATCCGGTGGCCTCCTACGAGCAGTACTTC.